One and the same sample provided the 18 T cell receptor beta chains below, sequenced in a study of blood T cell repertoires in COVID-19. Measured with immunoSEQ multiplex PCR; TCRdb has only the in-frame clones, and not every one. This sample has about 270,000 clones; 83% occur once, and the top ten carry over 9%. Specimen: peripheral blood. The receptor set was obtained from a woman aged 45-65 years who had recovered from COVID-19.

The sample holds a few counts of this clone. The CDR3 nucleotides read TGTGCCAGCAGTGTACAGGGGGGCGAAGGGAATTCACCCCTCCACTTT. This codes for CASSVQGGEGNSPLHF. The V and J genes are TRBV6-1 and TRBJ1-6, with 8 nucleotides matching TRBD1. V trimming: 4 bases; J trimming: 7 bases; junction bases outside the gene matches: 9. The germline V gene has CDR1 MNHNS and CDR2 SASEGT. This CDR3 is built from 16 residues.

This clone was found a few times. The genes are TRBV27 and TRBJ1-6, with D unresolved. This CDR3 is built from 16 residues. Deletions cut 7 bases from V and 7 bases from J, with 20 bases between. The germline CDR1 and CDR2 sequences are MNHEY and SMNVEV (reference sequence). CDR3 nucleotide sequence: TGTGCCAGCACCCTCATTGGGTCGAGGGAAAATTCACCCCTCCACTTT. Translating it yields CASTLIGSRENSPLHF.

The rearrangement links TRBV29-1 to TRBJ2-5; maybe TRBD1 (5 bases). With 6 bases removed from V and 1 base from J, the gap between germline ends came to 12 bases. From germline, CDR1 is SQVTM and CDR2 ANQGSEA. The CDR3 is made up of 13 amino acids. This CDR3 is CSVNRQPQETQYF. CDR3 bases: TGCAGCGTCAACCGACAGCCCCAAGAGACCCAGTACTTC.

The chain carries TRBV6-5 and TRBJ2-1; D may be TRBD2 (6 bases). The CDR3 is made up of 13 amino acids. The V and J ends lost 5 bases and 9 bases respectively, with 14 bases between them. Germline assignment: CDR1 MNHEY and CDR2 SVGAGI. The CDR3 sequence is CASSHGGWGEQFF. The CDR3, as DNA: TGTGCCAGCAGTCACGGGGGTTGGGGTGAGCAGTTCTTC.

The V call is TRBV4-3, the J call TRBJ1-4; 7 nucleotides align to TRBD1. The V gene's germline CDR1 is LGHNA and CDR2 YSLEER. The CDR3 is 17 residues long. V gave up 0 bases and J gave up 4 bases; unmatched junction bases: 8. Written as DNA, the CDR3 is TGCGCCAGCAGCCAAGATTACGGCAGGGGGTTTAATGAAAAACTGTTTTTT. Translation gives CASSQDYGRGFNEKLFF.

The chain links TRBV27 to TRBJ2-7; D gene uncertain. Per germline, CDR1 MNHEY and CDR2 SMNVEV (reference sequence). V lost 4 bases, J lost 12 bases, and 16 bases lay in between. The CDR3 contains 12 residues. CDR3 DNA: TGTGCCAGCAGTTCCGGCCCCGGAGTAGCGTACTTC. Translated: CASSSGPGVAYF.

The chain joins TRBV5-6 to TRBJ1-2; TRBD1 matches at 11 bases. The CDR3 covers 16 residues. Unmatched junction bases numbered 3, after V lost 1 base and J lost 1 base. Germline V CDR1 and CDR2: SGHDT, YYEEEE. CDR3 in amino acids: CASSLLGTGGNYGYTF. Written as DNA, the CDR3 is TGTGCCAGCAGCTTGTTAGGGACAGGGGGTAACTATGGCTACACCTTC.

The chain uses TRBV7-8 and TRBJ2-7, with 12 bases that match TRBD2. The CDR3 is 17 residues long. After removal of 3 bases from V and 2 bases from J, the junction contained 8 bases not matched to a gene. In germline, CDR1 is SGHVS, CDR2 FQNEAQ. This CDR3 is CASSFPTSGGSTYEQYF. The CDR3 nucleotides are TGTGCCAGCAGCTTCCCAACTAGCGGGGGGTCCACCTACGAGCAGTACTTC.

V and J are TRBV5-1 and TRBJ2-5; 7 nucleotides align to TRBD1. CDR3 length: 15 amino acids. Germline trimming cut 4 bases from V and 5 bases from J; bases unmatched to any gene: 11. Germline V gene lookup returns CDR1 SGHRS and CDR2 YFSETQ. CDR3: CASSENTGARETQYF. Written as DNA, the CDR3 is TGCGCCAGCAGCGAGAATACAGGGGCGAGGGAGACCCAGTACTTC.

The V call is TRBV4-3, the J call TRBJ2-7, with 11 bases lining up with TRBD2. Trimming removed 2 bases from V and 0 bases from J; junction bases left unmatched: 3. From germline, CDR1 is LGHNA and CDR2 YSLEER. CDR3 length equals 16 residues. CDR3 in DNA: TGCGCCAGCAGCCAAAATCTAGCGGGGGGCTCCTACGAGCAGTACTTC. Translated: CASSQNLAGGSYEQYF.

The chain links TRBV2 to TRBJ1-5, with D possibly matching TRBD1 (6 bases). Germline loops: CDR1 SNHLY, CDR2 FYNNEI. The CDR3 is 12 residues long. Deletions cut 6 bases from V and 9 bases from J, with 12 bases between. The CDR3 region has the DNA TGTGCCAGCAGGGGGGCGGAACTGCCCCAGCATTTT. Its translation is CASRGAELPQHF.

The V gene is TRBV5-4, the J gene TRBJ2-1, with 12 positions matching TRBD1. The CDR3 spans 15 residues. V lost 4 bases to trimming and J lost 7 bases; unmatched junction nucleotides: 6. The germline V gene encodes CDR1 SGHNT and CDR2 YYREEE (reference sequence). Written as DNA, the CDR3 is TGTGCCAGCAGCCTGGGACAGGGGGCAGGGAATGAGCAGTTCTTC. Translating it yields CASSLGQGAGNEQFF.

The chain combines TRBV24-1 with TRBJ1-4; the D gene is possibly TRBD1 (6 bases). V lost 3 bases and J 1 base, leaving 14 bases between the germline ends. Germline V gene lookup returns CDR1 KGHDR and CDR2 SFDVKD. This CDR3 comprises 17 residues. CDR3 bases: TGTGCCACCAGTGATCTGCCCCACAGGGAAACTAATGAAAAACTGTTTTTT. This translates into CATSDLPHRETNEKLFF.

J is TRBJ2-1 and V is TRBV6-6; D not resolved. The CDR3 totals 14 residues. Germline V gene data show CDR1 as MNHNY and CDR2 as SVGAGI (reference sequence). V lost 7 bases to trimming and J lost 5 bases, with 15 bases between them. CDR3 protein: CASTRYGADNEQFF. The CDR3 DNA is TGTGCCAGCACCAGATATGGTGCAGACAATGAGCAGTTCTTC.

The chain is built from TRBV7-3 and TRBJ2-5; 8 bases align to TRBD2. The CDR3 consists of 16 residues. With V trimmed by 2 bases and J by 5 bases, 10 bases remained unmatched. The germline V gene has CDR1 SGHTA and CDR2 FQGTGA. Written as DNA, the CDR3 is TGTGCCAGCAGCTTAGCGGGAGTCCGCGGGGGGGAGACCCAGTACTTC. Translated: CASSLAGVRGGETQYF.

The gene calls are TRBV6-2 or TRBV6-3 and TRBJ2-1, with 11 bases fitting TRBD2. V shed 4 bases, J shed 4 bases, and the junction held 6 bases outside the gene matches. The CDR3 is 16 residues long. The germline gives CDR1 MNHEY, CDR2 SVGEGT. CDR3: CASSLLGTSGYNEQFF. The CDR3 nucleotides are TGTGCCAGCAGTTTACTGGGGACTAGCGGATACAATGAGCAGTTCTTC.

The rearrangement joins TRBV15 to TRBJ2-5; 12 positions match TRBD2. The V segment lost 0 bases and the J segment 4 bases; nucleotides outside the gene matches: 18. The CDR3 contains 21 residues. The germline gives CDR1 LNHNV, CDR2 YYDKDF (reference sequence). The CDR3 is CATSRDDGALAGGPRRETQYF. CDR3 nucleotides: TGTGCCACCAGCAGAGATGACGGCGCCCTAGCGGGGGGGCCTCGTAGAGAGACCCAGTACTTC.

This clone is a singleton in its sample. This chain joins TRBV7-9 and TRBJ2-3; D is uncertain. The germline gives CDR1 SEHNR, CDR2 FQNEAQ (reference sequence). This CDR3 contains 14 residues. Trimming took off 5 bases at V and 0 bases at J, with 9 bases between the two ends. DNA of the CDR3: TGTGCCAGCAGCCCGACTGTTAGCACAGATACGCAGTATTTT. Its protein is CASSPTVSTDTQYF. The full variable domain, rest sourced from reference TRBV7-9 and TRBJ2-3, is DTGVSQNPRHKITKRGQNVTFRCDPISEHNRLYWYRQTLGQGPEFLTYFQNEAQLEKSRLLSDRFSAERPKGSFSTLEIQRTEQGDSAMYLCASSPTVSTDTQYFGPGTRLTVL.